Listed here are 8 T cell receptor beta chains from one sample, sequenced in a study of T cells after yellow fever vaccination. A single record per CDR3 protein comes from TCRdb applying MiXCR to the 5' RACE reads. The table has about 350,000 distinct CDR3 sequences, roughly 8.3% seen once. This specimen consisted of PBMCs, obtained about 49 days after the first yellow fever vaccination. The receptor source for this set is a man aged 18 to 30 who received the YFV17D yellow fever vaccine.

Details on this clonotype: A much larger clone lies a single base off, so this may be a read error. This CDR3 is missing its conserved last phenylalanine or tryptophan, likely due to a read error. The chain is built from TRBV12-3 or TRBV12-4 and TRBJ2-7; D gene uncertain. Trimming shortened V by 5 bases and J by 5 bases, and 7 bases separated the two germline ends. The CDR3 spans 11 residues. CDR3 residues: CASSKWDEQYL. The CDR3 DNA sequence: TGTGCCAGCAGTAAGTGGGACGAGCAGTACTTA.

The chain combines TRBV5-1 with TRBJ2-5; 9 nucleotides match TRBD1. Germline CDR1 and CDR2: SGHRS and YFSETQ. The CDR3 runs 13 residues. V was clipped by 3 bases and J by 4 bases; unmatched bases: 1. This CDR3 reads CASSWGQGETQYF. The CDR3 coding sequence is TGCGCCAGCAGCTGGGGACAGGGAGAGACCCAGTACTTC.

This clonotype has a count of ten or more. The rearrangement uses TRBV4-3 and TRBJ2-3, with D hard to call. The CDR3 sequence is 14 residues long. CDR1 is LGHNA and CDR2 is YSLEER in the germline V gene. Trimming cost V 3 bases and J 5 bases, with 12 bases left between them. The CDR3 DNA follows: TGCGCCAGCAGCCACGGAAACGTGGGAGATACGCAGTATTTT. It translates to CASSHGNVGDTQYF.

The CDR3 DNA follows: TGTGCCAGCAGTTTTAGAGGGGCAGGTATCACCTACGAGCAGTACTTC. It specifies CASSFRGAGITYEQYF. This chain joins TRBV27 and TRBJ2-7; perhaps D is TRBD1 or TRBD2 (5 bases each). V dropped 3 bases and J dropped 2 bases, with 17 bases sitting between them. The germline V gene has CDR1 MNHEY and CDR2 SMNVEV (reference sequence). The CDR3 runs to 16 residues.

This clonotype was observed a handful of times. The chain is built from TRBV5-4 and TRBJ2-3; no definite D call. Trimming left V 0 bases short and J 2 bases short, with 13 bases between. The CDR3 contains 16 residues. Germline V lookup: CDR1 SGHNT, CDR2 YYREEE (reference sequence). DNA of the CDR3: TGTGCCAGCAGCTTGGGGATACACGGTAACACAGATACGCAGTATTTT. Its protein is CASSLGIHGNTDTQYF.

The sample holds many counts of this clonotype. The rearrangement uses TRBV7-6 and TRBJ2-1; TRBD2 might be the D (5 bases). Germline V gene lookup returns CDR1 SGHVS and CDR2 FNYEAQ. V shed 0 bases and J shed 2 bases, with 14 bases lying between them. The CDR3 runs to 17 residues. The CDR3 DNA reads as TGTGCCAGCAGCTTAGCGTCGGGAAAGTGGGCCTACAATGAGCAGTTCTTC. Translation: CASSLASGKWAYNEQFF.

The gene calls are TRBV7-3 and TRBJ2-1, with 11 bases lining up with TRBD2. Germline loops: CDR1 SGHTA, CDR2 FQGTGA. Unmatched junction bases numbered 15, after V lost 2 bases and J lost 9 bases. The CDR3 has 18 residues. CDR3 nucleotide sequence: TGTGCCAGCAGCTTACCGGGTAATAGCGGGGGGGGCAATGGTGAGCAGTTCTTC. Translation gives CASSLPGNSGGGNGEQFF.

There are a few counts of this clonotype. This rearrangement joins TRBV12-3 or TRBV12-4 to TRBJ1-5, with D uncertain. V dropped 2 bases and J dropped 1 base, with 12 bases sitting between them. CDR3 length equals 16 residues. The CDR3 spells CASSLFGARSNQPQHF. The CDR3 DNA sequence: TGTGCCAGCAGTTTATTCGGAGCCAGAAGCAATCAGCCCCAGCATTTT.